This TCR beta chain was sequenced for a study of yellow fever vaccine responses in identical twins. Study results and limitations: In identical twins, vaccine T cell responses appeared partly shared and partly individual.

The CDR3 runs 12 residues. Germline V CDR1 and CDR2: MDHEN, SYDVKM. V shed 1 base and J shed 7 bases, with 8 bases lying between them. TCRdb analysed the RT-PCR reads with MiXCR anew, one entry per CDR3 protein. This repertoire shows approximately 9,700 distinct CDR3 sequences, over 80% found once; its top ten account for approximately 2%. In the case of this clonotype: Its antigen is as yet unknown.

The sequences come from T cells from blood (PBMCs), unsorted or a sorted subset (not recorded which), collected before or after yellow fever vaccination (not recorded which). This TCR derives from a woman between 18 and 30 years old who received the yellow fever vaccine. The genes are TRBV28 and TRBJ2-7; no definite D call. CDR3 coding DNA: TGTGCCAGCAGTTTATCGATGGGGGAGCAGTACGTC. Translated: CASSLSMGEQYV.